A selection of T cell receptor beta chains follows, all from one sample in a study of CD8+CD57+ T cells in acquired aplastic anemia. TCRdb called the reads again in MiXCR, with one record for every CDR3 protein. The sample has about 220,000 distinct CDR3 sequences, approximately 35% seen once. Sequences were obtained from sorted CD4+, CD8+, or CD8+CD57+ T cells (not recorded which) from PBMCs. These TCRs come from a human donor in good health, serving as a control. Each CDR3 is given with its conserved first and last residue. The D gene is left open where the match is weak. Size is omitted from some rows. Given values are once, few, many or a class for expanded clones.

D | size | J | V | CDR3 | DNA
- | many | TRBJ1-2 | TRBV19 | CASSIGGGYGYTF | TGTGCCAGTAGTATTGGGGGGGGCTATGGCTACACCTTC
TRBD2 | few | TRBJ2-3 | TRBV20-1 | CSARDLAGGGTDTQYF | TGCAGTGCTAGAGATCTAGCGGGGGGGGGCACAGATACGCAGTATTTT
- | many | TRBJ1-1 | TRBV25-1 | CASSVQGYTEAFF | TGTGCCAGCAGTGTCCAGGGCTACACTGAAGCTTTCTTT
- | many | TRBJ2-3 | TRBV7-6 | CASSFRFGTQTTTDTQYF | TGTGCCAGCAGCTTTAGGTTCGGGACTCAAACAACCACAGATACGCAGTATTTT
TRBD2 | many | TRBJ2-1 | TRBV11-2 | CASSLDRRHTSGVRGEQFF | TGTGCCAGCAGCTTAGACCGCCGTCACACTAGCGGGGTAAGGGGTGAGCAGTTCTTC
TRBD1 | many | TRBJ2-7 | TRBV5-1 | CASSLKTGAVTYEQYF | TGCGCCAGCAGCTTAAAGACAGGGGCAGTGACCTACGAGCAGTACTTC
- | many | TRBJ1-2 | TRBV5-1 | CASSLDGGSRYGYTF | TGCGCCAGCAGCTTGGACGGGGGTAGTAGGTATGGCTACACCTTC
- | few | TRBJ2-7 | TRBV3-1 | CASSQLHQSTQYF | TGTGCCAGCAGCCAACTCCATCAGTCAACGCAGTACTTC
- | - | TRBJ1-6 | TRBV6-2/TRBV6-3 | CASSSLADGGSYNSPLHF | TGTGCCAGCAGTTCCTTGGCGGACGGAGGCTCCTATAATTCACCCCTCCACTTT
- | few | TRBJ2-1 | TRBV5-1 | CASNPGASSYNEQFF | TGCGCCAGCAACCCAGGGGCGAGCTCCTACAATGAGCAGTTCTTC
- | many | TRBJ1-5 | TRBV10-2 | CASSESYGPQHF | TGCGCCAGCAGTGAGTCCTATGGGCCCCAGCATTTT
TRBD2 | many | TRBJ2-1 | TRBV4-1 | CASRTTTAGAGDEQFF | TGCGCCAGCAGAACCACAACAGCGGGAGCGGGCGATGAGCAGTTCTTC
- | - | TRBJ2-3 | TRBV5-1 | CASSLERVTDTQYF | TGCGCCAGCAGCTTGGAACGGGTTACAGATACGCAGTATTTT
- | - | TRBJ1-1 | TRBV12-3/TRBV12-4 | CASSPLKGVNTEAFF | TGTGCCAGCAGTCCCCTCAAGGGAGTGAACACTGAAGCTTTCTTT
TRBD1 | many | TRBJ1-1 | TRBV29-1 | CSVGADSTGRAFF | TGCAGCGTTGGGGCCGATTCGACAGGGCGGGCTTTCTTT
- | - | TRBJ2-1 | TRBV9 | CASSAQDSRNEQFF | TGTGCCAGCAGCGCTCAGGACTCGCGCAATGAGCAGTTCTTC
TRBD2 | many | TRBJ2-7 | TRBV5-1 | CASSLTREGEQYF | TGCGCCAGCAGCTTGACGAGGGAGGGGGAGCAGTACTTC
- | many | TRBJ1-1 | TRBV7-9 | CASSLRQMNTEAFF | TGTGCCAGCAGCTTAAGGCAGATGAACACTGAAGCTTTCTTT
TRBD1 | many | TRBJ1-1 | TRBV20-1 | CSARVRTGMEAFF | TGCAGTGCTAGAGTCCGGACAGGGATGGAAGCTTTCTTT
TRBD1 | - | TRBJ1-2 | TRBV2 | CASDRGRDGYTF | TGTGCCAGCGACAGGGGGCGGGATGGCTACACCTTC
TRBD1 | many | TRBJ1-5 | TRBV12-3/TRBV12-4 | CASSSRIGTGNQPQHF | TGTGCCAGCAGTTCACGGATCGGGACAGGGAATCAGCCCCAGCATTTT
TRBD1 | many | TRBJ1-1 | TRBV20-1 | CSARNQGAGEAFF | TGCAGTGCTAGAAATCAGGGGGCGGGTGAAGCTTTCTTT
- | many | TRBJ1-2 | TRBV7-8 | CASSAIVGVGGYTF | TGTGCCAGCAGCGCGATCGTGGGGGTGGGTGGCTACACCTTC
- | - | TRBJ2-5 | TRBV12-3/TRBV12-4 | CASSLRARETRYF | TGTGCCAGCAGTTTAAGGGCTAGAGAGACCCGGTACTTC
- | - | TRBJ1-6 | TRBV4-3 | CASSQAEQGPLHF | TGCGCCAGCAGCCAAGCCGAACAGGGACCTCTCCACTTT
TRBD1 | many | TRBJ2-7 | TRBV25-1 | CASRALGQGDYEQYF | TGTGCCAGCAGAGCCCTGGGACAGGGGGACTACGAGCAGTACTTC
- | - | TRBJ1-2 | TRBV7-9 | CASSSGHVNYGYTF | TGTGCCAGCAGCTCGGGACATGTTAACTATGGCTACACCTTC
TRBD1 | many | TRBJ2-1 | TRBV9 | CASSSGTGNEQFF | TGTGCCAGCAGCTCCGGGACAGGCAATGAGCAGTTCTTC
- | - | TRBJ2-7 | TRBV6-5 | CASSYGADTYEQYF | TGTGCCAGCAGTTACGGTGCGGATACCTACGAGCAGTACTTC
- | many | TRBJ1-1 | TRBV19 | CASSIMAGISAEAFF | TGTGCCAGTAGTATTATGGCAGGGATCTCGGCTGAAGCTTTCTTT
TRBD2 | many | TRBJ2-5 | TRBV2 | CASSESGLAGWRETQYF | TGTGCCAGCAGTGAATCGGGACTAGCGGGATGGCGAGAGACCCAGTACTTC
- | few | TRBJ1-1 | TRBV5-1 | CASSSGGRAEAFF | TGCGCCAGCAGCTCCGGGGGCAGAGCTGAAGCTTTCTTT
- | - | TRBJ2-6 | TRBV19 | CASREAGANVLTF | TGTGCCAGTAGGGAGGCTGGGGCCAACGTCCTGACTTTC
- | many | TRBJ1-2 | TRBV5-1 | CASSLATGGNYGYTF | TGCGCCAGCAGCCTGGCCACGGGGGGAAACTATGGCTACACCTTC
- | - | TRBJ1-2 | TRBV15 | CATSSFGGDYGYTF | TGTGCCACCAGCAGCTTCGGGGGGGACTATGGCTACACCTTC
- | many | TRBJ2-5 | TRBV5-1 | CASSKDSDGQETQYF | TGCGCCAGCAGCAAAGACTCGGACGGGCAAGAGACCCAGTACTTC
- | many | TRBJ1-2 | TRBV7-9 | CASSLERAGYGYTF | TGTGCCAGCAGCTTAGAAAGGGCTGGCTATGGCTACACCTTC
- | - | TRBJ1-1 | TRBV5-1 | CASSSIGAETEAFF | TGCGCCAGCAGCTCTATAGGGGCCGAGACTGAAGCTTTCTTT
TRBD1 | - | TRBJ2-5 | TRBV7-3 | CASSLTKGGGETQYF | TGTGCCAGCAGCTTAACGAAAGGGGGCGGAGAGACCCAGTACTTC
TRBD2 | - | TRBJ2-1 | TRBV20-1 | CSARVPAGGSSYNEQFF | TGCAGTGCCCGGGTCCCCGCGGGAGGGAGTTCCTACAATGAGCAGTTCTTC
- | many | TRBJ1-6 | TRBV7-2 | CASSLSVLNNSPLHF | TGTGCCAGCAGCTTATCGGTTTTGAACAATTCACCCCTCCACTTT
- | - | TRBJ2-1 | TRBV25-1 | CASSRPTRDNEQFF | TGTGCCAGCAGCCGGCCCACTAGGGACAATGAGCAGTTCTTC
- | many | TRBJ1-1 | TRBV29-1 | CSVEDWTAEAFF | TGCAGCGTTGAAGACTGGACAGCTGAAGCTTTCTTT
TRBD2 | many | TRBJ2-2 | TRBV19 | CASTGLAGASELFF | TGTGCCAGTACAGGACTAGCGGGAGCCTCGGAGCTGTTTTTT
- | - | TRBJ2-7 | TRBV10-2 | CASSTGTTRGQYF | TGCGCCAGCAGTACCGGGACCACCCGTGGGCAGTACTTC
TRBD1 | - | TRBJ1-6 | TRBV6-2/TRBV6-3 | CASSYSRTGGLIYNSPLHF | TGTGCCAGCAGTTACTCCCGGACAGGGGGGCTAATCTATAATTCACCCCTCCACTTT
- | - | TRBJ1-1 | TRBV10-2 | CASSEPYRNGAFF | TGCGCCAGCAGTGAGCCATACAGAAATGGGGCTTTCTTT
- | many | TRBJ1-1 | TRBV5-6 | CASSGGGGTEAFF | TGTGCCAGCAGCGGCGGGGGGGGGACTGAAGCTTTCTTT
- | many | TRBJ1-2 | TRBV7-8 | CASAYDRRYGYTF | TGTGCCAGCGCCTATGACAGGCGGTATGGCTACACCTTC
- | many | TRBJ2-3 | TRBV12-3/TRBV12-4 | CASSLAGIREYF | TGTGCCAGCAGTCTGGCGGGTATACGGGAGTATTTT
TRBD2 | - | TRBJ2-7 | TRBV4-2 | CASSQRARGLAGGDSYEQYF | TGTGCCAGCAGCCAGCGCGCTCGCGGACTAGCGGGGGGCGACTCCTACGAGCAGTACTTC
- | few | TRBJ1-4 | TRBV2 | CASTRDGEKLFF | TGTGCCAGCACCAGGGATGGGGAAAAACTGTTTTTT
- | - | TRBJ1-3 | TRBV3-1 | CASSPLWGGNTIYF | TGTGCCAGCAGCCCCCTATGGGGGGGGAACACCATATATTTT
- | few | TRBJ1-1 | TRBV7-9 | CASSLEGGLEAFF | TGTGCCAGCAGCTTAGAGGGGGGCCTGGAAGCTTTCTTT
TRBD1 | few | TRBJ1-3 | TRBV6-1 | CASMMTGTGNTIYF | TGTGCCAGCATGATGACAGGGACTGGAAACACCATATATTTT
- | many | TRBJ1-1 | TRBV7-9 | CASSLLGKTEAFF | TGTGCCAGCAGCTTATTGGGGAAGACTGAAGCTTTCTTT
TRBD1 | many | TRBJ2-7 | TRBV5-1 | CASSLEGRGISEQYF | TGCGCCAGCAGCTTGGAAGGCAGGGGGATTTCCGAGCAGTACTTC
TRBD2 | - | TRBJ2-1 | TRBV14 | CASSLSGSIHEQFF | TGTGCCAGCAGTTTGAGCGGGAGCATCCATGAGCAGTTCTTC
- | many | TRBJ1-1 | TRBV20-1 | CSADNGGITEAFF | TGCAGTGCGGACAACGGGGGAATCACTGAAGCTTTCTTT
- | - | TRBJ2-3 | TRBV12-5 | CASGLVRDGKSSTDTQYF | TGTGCTAGTGGTTTGGTACGGGACGGAAAGTCTAGCACAGATACGCAGTATTTT